This T cell receptor (beta chain) was sequenced in a study of blood T cell repertoires in COVID-19. Only in-frame clones appear in the TCRdb table, and some are missing; sequencing was by immunoSEQ multiplex PCR. The sample consists of approximately 200,000 clones, around 87% of them appearing once. Losses at the gene ends were 7 bases for V and 0 bases for J; bases not matched to a gene: 5. The CDR3 has 16 residues. In germline, CDR1 is SNHLY, CDR2 FYNNEI. The sample comprised PBMCs or T cells enriched from blood (not recorded which). The receptor comes from a woman between 18 and 30 years old in a cohort exposed to, infected with or recovered from COVID-19 (not recorded which). The chain uses TRBV2 and TRBJ1-6, with TRBD1 identical over 8 bases. Written as DNA, the CDR3 is TGTGCCAGCATGGAGACAGGGGCCTCCTATAATTCACCCCTCCACTTT. Protein sequence: CASMETGASYNSPLHF. The full variable domain, with the rest looked up from reference TRBV2 and TRBJ1-6, is EPEVTQTPSHQVTQMGQEVILRCVPISNHLYFYWYRQILGQKVEFLVSFYNNEISEKSEIFDDQFSVERPDGSNFTLKIRSTKLEDSAMYFCASMETGASYNSPLHFGNGTRLTVT.